This T cell receptor (beta chain) was sequenced in a study of T cell clonality in common variable immunodeficiency. Study-wide results and caveats: Fewer deletions and N-nucleotide insertions were reportedly seen in common variable immunodeficiency TCR beta sequences. CVID subjects shared fewer TCRbeta clones than healthy controls did.

Equal genomic DNA amounts from CVID and control samples were sequenced. Generated by immunoSEQ multiplex PCR, the TCRdb table keeps only in-frame clones and is missing some. This sample shows about 35,000 clones and no singletons; approximately 9.8% rests with the ten largest. This clone is medium-sized in the sample. What it binds is not known. The sequence was obtained from a person between 18 and 70 years old in good health. The sample was peripheral blood mononuclear cells.

The CDR3 protein is CASSGRGLFF. The CDR3 bases that were read are TGTGCCTCAAGCGGGAGGGGG. The rearrangement uses TRBV30 and TRBJ2-2; 10 bases match TRBD2. The read falls 3 residues short of the CDR3 end, and the missing part is taken from the germline J gene. Germline V gene sequence: CDR1 GTSNPN, CDR2 SVGIG (reference sequence). The CDR3 loop spans 10 amino acids.